A selection of T cell receptor beta chains follows, all from one sample in a study of blood T cell repertoires in COVID-19. Profiling relied on immunoSEQ multiplex PCR, and the TCRdb table lists in-frame clones only, not all of them. The top ten hold roughly 3.4% of the sample, which has about 350,000 clones, about 90% seen once. The sequencing sample was made of peripheral blood. These receptors were taken from a woman under 30 who had recovered from COVID-19. Each CDR3 is given with its conserved first and last residue. Each record gives: CDR3 protein, CDR3 DNA, D gene, V gene, clone size, J gene. A D gene is named only where the DNA matches it firmly. Not all rows give a size; the values are once, few, many and, for expanded clones, a class.

cdr3_aa: CASSSRQGGRYGYTF
cdr3_nt: TGTGCCAGCAGCTCACGCCAGGGAGGCCGCTATGGCTACACCTTC
d_call: -
v_call: TRBV7-2
clone_size: -
j_call: TRBJ1-2

cdr3_aa: CASSSIAGGETQYF
cdr3_nt: TGTGCCAGCAGCTCGATAGCGGGAGGGGAGACCCAGTACTTC
d_call: TRBD2
v_call: TRBV13
clone_size: -
j_call: TRBJ2-5

cdr3_aa: CASSYSAHSYGYTF
cdr3_nt: TGTGCCAGCAGTTACTCAGCCCACAGCTATGGCTACACCTTC
d_call: -
v_call: TRBV6-5
clone_size: -
j_call: TRBJ1-2

cdr3_aa: CASRPIGQGVWSGNTIYF
cdr3_nt: TGTGCCAGCAGACCTATCGGACAGGGGGTTTGGTCTGGAAACACCATATATTTT
d_call: TRBD1
v_call: TRBV27
clone_size: -
j_call: TRBJ1-3

cdr3_aa: CAIRGLAGANLSSYNEQFF
cdr3_nt: TGTGCCATCAGAGGACTAGCGGGGGCTAATCTATCATCCTACAATGAGCAGTTCTTC
d_call: TRBD2
v_call: TRBV10-3
clone_size: -
j_call: TRBJ2-1

cdr3_aa: CASSVRLAAGDNEQFF
cdr3_nt: TGTGCCAGCAGCGTCAGACTAGCGGCGGGAGACAATGAGCAGTTCTTC
d_call: TRBD2
v_call: TRBV7-9
clone_size: -
j_call: TRBJ2-1

cdr3_aa: CASSPWSKSYNEQFF
cdr3_nt: TGCGCCAGCAGCCCATGGAGCAAATCCTACAATGAGCAGTTCTTC
d_call: -
v_call: TRBV4-3
clone_size: -
j_call: TRBJ2-1

cdr3_aa: CASSQDRGSYNEQFF
cdr3_nt: TGCGCCAGCAGCCAAGATCGGGGCTCCTACAATGAGCAGTTCTTC
d_call: -
v_call: TRBV4-3
clone_size: -
j_call: TRBJ2-1

cdr3_aa: CASSVQGQGFIQYF
cdr3_nt: TGTGCCAGCAGTGTTCAGGGACAGGGGTTTATTCAGTACTTC
d_call: TRBD1
v_call: TRBV2
clone_size: -
j_call: TRBJ2-4

cdr3_aa: CASSDNIGRAYGYTF
cdr3_nt: TGTGCCAGCAGTGATAACATAGGCAGGGCCTATGGCTACACCTTC
d_call: -
v_call: TRBV6-1
clone_size: -
j_call: TRBJ1-2

cdr3_aa: CASSPQQENTEAFF
cdr3_nt: TGTGCCAGCTCACCGCAACAGGAGAACACTGAAGCTTTCTTT
d_call: -
v_call: TRBV18
clone_size: -
j_call: TRBJ1-1

cdr3_aa: CASSRTLGQDNSPLHF
cdr3_nt: TGCGCCAGCAGCCGTACCTTGGGACAGGATAATTCACCCCTCCACTTT
d_call: TRBD1
v_call: TRBV4-1
clone_size: -
j_call: TRBJ1-6

cdr3_aa: CASSAGQGRTDTQYF
cdr3_nt: TGTGCCAGCAGCGCCGGACAGGGGCGGACAGATACGCAGTATTTT
d_call: TRBD1
v_call: TRBV9
clone_size: -
j_call: TRBJ2-3

cdr3_aa: CASSPRGSTDTQYF
cdr3_nt: TGTGCCAGCTCACCCAGGGGAAGCACAGATACGCAGTATTTT
d_call: -
v_call: TRBV18
clone_size: -
j_call: TRBJ2-3

cdr3_aa: CASSQDFNSGANVLTF
cdr3_nt: TGCGCCAGCAGCCAAGATTTTAACTCTGGGGCCAACGTCCTGACTTTC
d_call: -
v_call: TRBV4-3
clone_size: -
j_call: TRBJ2-6

cdr3_aa: CASRMTSGSHEQFF
cdr3_nt: TGTGCCAGCAGGATGACTAGCGGGAGTCATGAGCAGTTCTTC
d_call: TRBD2
v_call: TRBV6-5
clone_size: once
j_call: TRBJ2-1

cdr3_aa: CASSWSSGRRETQYF
cdr3_nt: TGTGCCAGCAGCTGGTCTAGCGGGAGAAGGGAGACCCAGTACTTC
d_call: TRBD2
v_call: TRBV5-4
clone_size: -
j_call: TRBJ2-5

cdr3_aa: CASSGVGGRALNEQFF
cdr3_nt: TGTGCCAGCAGCGGAGTCGGTGGGAGGGCCCTCAATGAGCAGTTCTTC
d_call: TRBD2
v_call: TRBV5-6
clone_size: -
j_call: TRBJ2-1

cdr3_aa: CASSPGLAGPDTQYF
cdr3_nt: TGTGCCAGCAGCCCCGGACTAGCGGGACCAGATACGCAGTATTTT
d_call: TRBD2
v_call: TRBV3-1/TRBV3-2
clone_size: -
j_call: TRBJ2-3

cdr3_aa: CSVETGSYNEQFF
cdr3_nt: TGCAGCGTTGAGACAGGCTCCTACAATGAGCAGTTCTTC
d_call: -
v_call: TRBV29-1
clone_size: -
j_call: TRBJ2-1

cdr3_aa: CASGVSVSTDTQYF
cdr3_nt: TGTGCCAGTGGAGTGTCGGTTAGCACAGATACGCAGTATTTT
d_call: -
v_call: TRBV19
clone_size: -
j_call: TRBJ2-3

cdr3_aa: CASSDRGQNEKLFF
cdr3_nt: TGCGCCAGCAGCGACAGGGGGCAAAATGAAAAACTGTTTTTT
d_call: TRBD1
v_call: TRBV5-1
clone_size: -
j_call: TRBJ1-4

cdr3_aa: CASNILEGPQHF
cdr3_nt: TGTGCCAGCAACATACTTGAGGGGCCCCAGCATTTT
d_call: -
v_call: TRBV7-9
clone_size: -
j_call: TRBJ1-5

cdr3_aa: CASSLVGPGAYNEQFF
cdr3_nt: TGTGCCAGCAGCTTAGTTGGTCCGGGAGCCTACAATGAGCAGTTCTTC
d_call: -
v_call: TRBV11-2
clone_size: -
j_call: TRBJ2-1

cdr3_aa: CASSLQGSYGYTF
cdr3_nt: TGTGCCAGCAGTTTGCAGGGGTCCTATGGCTACACCTTC
d_call: -
v_call: TRBV27
clone_size: -
j_call: TRBJ1-2